These 26 T cell receptor beta chains originate from one sample sequenced in a study of response to subunit inactivated influenza vaccine. Using its own MiXCR run on the RT-PCR reads, TCRdb lists one record per CDR3 protein. Of about 780,000 distinct CDR3 sequences detected, roughly 20% appear once; the ten largest clones hold 11%. The sequencing here drew on PBMCs from blood, taken 5 days after vaccination. These TCRs come from a man aged 50 to 60 who received an inactivated influenza vaccine.

This clonotype was observed many times. V gene TRBV29-1 combines with J gene TRBJ1-1, with D maybe TRBD1 (5 bases). Trimming left V 4 bases short and J 0 bases short, with 9 bases between. Germline CDR1 and CDR2: SQVTM and ANQGSEA. CDR3 length: 13 residues. The DNA of the CDR3 is TGCAGCGTTGCGGGGGGGGTGAACACTGAAGCTTTCTTT. Amino acids: CSVAGGVNTEAFF.

This clonotype was observed a handful of times. The chain carries TRBV5-5 and TRBJ1-4; 7 nucleotides align to TRBD1. The CDR3 runs 15 residues. Germline V gives CDR1 SGHKS, CDR2 YYEKEE (reference sequence). Trimming removed 4 bases from V and 6 bases from J; junction bases left unmatched: 9. Here the CDR3 reads CASSNTRGVDEKLFF. CDR3 nucleotide sequence: TGTGCCAGCAGCAACACCAGGGGGGTAGATGAAAAACTGTTTTTT.

This clonotype turned up a few times. This chain uses TRBV7-2 with TRBJ2-7; TRBD2 matches at 8 bases. Germline-derived CDR1 and CDR2 are SGHTA and FQGNSA. The CDR3 spans 17 residues. Trimming removed 4 bases from V and 5 bases from J; junction bases left unmatched: 16. The CDR3 spells CASSSQAALAGFHEQYF. The CDR3 DNA reads TGTGCCAGCAGCTCCCAGGCTGCCTTAGCGGGGTTCCACGAGCAGTACTTC.

This clonotype was detected many times. The CDR3 reads CSARDRGSGGWRQFF. As DNA, the CDR3 is TGCAGTGCTAGAGATAGGGGTAGCGGGGGTTGGCGGCAGTTCTTC. The chain uses TRBV20-1 and TRBJ2-1, with 9 nucleotides matching TRBD2. The CDR3 covers 15 residues. The V segment lost 0 bases and the J segment 12 bases; nucleotides outside the gene matches: 12. CDR1 and CDR2 (germline): DFQATT, SNEGSKA (reference sequence).

This clonotype has a handful of counts. This chain uses TRBV20-1 with TRBJ2-7; 14 nucleotides agree with TRBD2. The CDR3 runs 17 residues. Losses at the gene ends were 6 bases for V and 0 bases for J; bases not matched to a gene: 10. Germline assignment: CDR1 DFQATT and CDR2 SNEGSKA (reference sequence). CDR3 amino acids: CSALGLAGGPSSYEQYF. CDR3 bases: TGCAGTGCCTTAGGACTAGCGGGAGGTCCGAGCTCCTACGAGCAGTACTTC.

This clonotype was seen only a few times. The chain carries TRBV27 and TRBJ2-7; 8 bases line up with TRBD2. Trimming took 3 bases from V and 9 from J; bases not matched to a gene: 4. The CDR3 totals 12 residues. From germline, CDR1 is MNHEY and CDR2 SMNVEV (reference sequence). CDR3 protein: CASSLASGPQYF. CDR3 coding DNA: TGTGCCAGCAGTTTGGCTAGCGGGCCGCAGTACTTC.

The chain is built from TRBV28 and TRBJ2-5, with a possible D match to TRBD1 (6 bases). Germline CDR1 is MDHEN and CDR2 is SYDVKM. The CDR3 totals 15 residues. The V and J ends lost 7 bases and 7 bases respectively, with 22 bases between them. The CDR3 DNA reads as TGTGCCAGCAAGGGACACGCGCTATATCCGGTGACCCAGTACTTC. Its protein product is CASKGHALYPVTQYF.

The chain links TRBV28 to TRBJ2-7; 8 positions match TRBD1. Germline-derived CDR1 and CDR2 are MDHEN and SYDVKM. This CDR3 is 14 amino acids long. Trimming at V came to 7 bases and at J to 5 bases, leaving 10 bases not matched to a gene. The DNA of the CDR3 is TGTGCCAGCAAGCAGGGGGCGCGGATTCACGAGCAGTACTTC. It is translated as CASKQGARIHEQYF. Full variable domain (missing parts from reference TRBV28 and TRBJ2-7): DVKVTQSSRYLVKRTGEKVFLECVQDMDHENMFWYRQDPGLGLRLIYFSYDVKMKEKGDIPEGYSVSREKKERFSLILESASTNQTSMYLCASKQGARIHEQYFGPGTRLTVT.

The chain employs TRBV29-1 and TRBJ2-5, with 7 bases identical to TRBD2. Germline values: CDR1 SQVTM, CDR2 ANQGSEA. V lost 4 bases, J lost 1 base, and 12 bases stayed unmatched. The CDR3 loop spans 16 amino acids. For the CDR3, the DNA is TGCAGCGTTGGCCGTCTGGGGACTACCATCCAAGAGACCCAGTACTTC. This encodes CSVGRLGTTIQETQYF.

This sequence joins TRBV12-3 or TRBV12-4 and TRBJ1-6; TRBD1 matches 7 bases. Trimming at V came to 5 bases and at J to 7 bases, leaving 2 bases not matched to a gene. The CDR3 spans 13 residues. The CDR3 reads CASSQGQNSPLHF. The CDR3 coding sequence is TGTGCCAGCAGTCAGGGACAGAATTCACCCCTCCACTTT.

The chain recombines TRBV20-1 with TRBJ2-1; 7 bases are a match to TRBD2. Per germline, CDR1 DFQATT and CDR2 SNEGSKA (reference sequence). This CDR3 has 14 amino acids. V dropped 0 bases and J dropped 7; count of bases not matched to a gene: 6. DNA of the CDR3: TGCAGTGCTAGAGATGGCGGGAGATTAAATGAGCAGTTCTTC. Its protein product is CSARDGGRLNEQFF.

The V gene is TRBV20-1, the J gene TRBJ2-7; 9 positions agree with TRBD2. Germline V lookup: CDR1 DFQATT, CDR2 SNEGSKA (reference sequence). V lost 7 bases, J lost 5 bases, and 12 bases stayed unmatched. The CDR3 consists of 14 residues. The chain's CDR3 is CSVQGLAGGHEQYF. As DNA, the CDR3 is TGCAGTGTTCAGGGACTAGCTGGAGGTCACGAGCAGTACTTC.

V and J are TRBV10-2 and TRBJ2-1; D is undetermined. The CDR3 extends over 14 amino acids. CDR1 is WSHSY and CDR2 is SAAADI in the germline V gene. Between the trimmed V and J ends, which lost 8 bases and 7 bases, there was a span of 18 bases. CDR3 coding DNA: TGCGCCAGCGGAGACTGGTCCCTTTGGAATGAGCAGTTCTTC. Its protein is CASGDWSLWNEQFF.

CDR3 in amino acids: CSARWGDKNIQYF. The CDR3, as DNA: TGCAGTGCTAGATGGGGAGACAAAAACATTCAGTACTTC. The chain joins TRBV20-1 to TRBJ2-4, with a tentative D call TRBD2 (5 bases). This CDR3 region has 13 residues. V lost 2 bases, J lost 3 bases, and 8 bases lay in between. CDR1 is DFQATT, CDR2 SNEGSKA, per germline (reference sequence).

This clonotype was found a few times. V usage is TRBV11-1 and J usage is TRBJ1-1; no firm D call. Trimming cost V 5 bases and J 4 bases, with 14 bases left between them. CDR1 SGHAT and CDR2 FQDESV come from the germline V gene (reference sequence). The CDR3 sequence is 14 residues long. CDR3 bases: TGTGCCAGCAGCCCGGGATATGGTGGCACTGAAGCTTTCTTT. Translation gives CASSPGYGGTEAFF.

CDR3 region: CASSLARGLISSSDTQYF. Written as DNA, the CDR3 is TGCGCCAGCAGCTTGGCCAGGGGACTCATAAGCTCGTCAGATACGCAGTATTTT. The chain recombines TRBV5-1 with TRBJ2-3; possibly TRBD1 or TRBD2 for D (6 bases each). V gave up 0 bases and J gave up 4 bases, with 21 bases separating them. The germline V gene encodes CDR1 SGHRS and CDR2 YFSETQ. CDR3 length: 18 residues.

This clonotype was picked up a small number of times. A read error is likely, as this CDR3 ends without the conserved phenylalanine or tryptophan. The chain combines TRBV12-3 or TRBV12-4 with TRBJ1-1; D gene ambiguous. Trimming took 1 base from V and 3 from J, leaving 9 bases between them. The CDR3 is made up of 14 amino acids. CDR3 sequence (DNA): TGTGCCAGCAGTTTAGTGGGCGCCGACACTGAAGCTTTCTCT. Translated: CASSLVGADTEAFS.

In this sample, this clonotype turned up a few times. The chain links TRBV20-1 to TRBJ1-1, with a weak D call TRBD1 (5 bases). This CDR3 has 14 amino acids. The germline V and J ends were trimmed by 3 bases and 6 bases, with 17 bases remaining between them. CDR1 and CDR2 from the germline V gene are DFQATT and SNEGSKA (reference sequence). The DNA of the CDR3 is TGCAGTGCTAGGAACCTCCTGGGGGGAGCTGAAGCTTTCTTT. Translating gives CSARNLLGGAEAFF.

The table lists this clonotype with many counts. V is TRBV12-3 or TRBV12-4 and J is TRBJ2-1, with D perhaps TRBD2 (6 bases). This CDR3 contains 17 residues. V was clipped by 3 bases and J by 4 bases, with 19 bases between them. CDR3 bases: TGTGCCAGCAGTTTTCCCCCGGGTGGCGGGAAATACAATGAGCAGTTCTTC. Translated: CASSFPPGGGKYNEQFF.

V gene TRBV20-1 combines with J gene TRBJ2-1; 9 nucleotides align to TRBD2. V dropped 3 bases and J dropped 2; count of bases not matched to a gene: 8. The CDR3 is made up of 16 amino acids. From germline, CDR1 is DFQATT and CDR2 SNEGSKA (reference sequence). The CDR3 DNA reads TGCAGTGCTAGCCCTCCAGCTAGCGGGGCCTACAATGAGCAGTTCTTC. This translates into CSASPPASGAYNEQFF.

This clonotype appeared a few times. The chain recombines TRBV12-3 or TRBV12-4 with TRBJ2-2; D is possibly TRBD2 (5 bases). Trimming cost V 8 bases and J 6 bases, with 22 bases left between them. The CDR3 is 16 amino acids. The CDR3 nucleotides are TGTGCCAGCTCCCCCCGGGGTAGTCGCATCCCCGGGGAGCTGTTTTTT. This gives the protein CASSPRGSRIPGELFF.

The J gene is TRBJ2-5, the V gene TRBV5-1; 7 bases line up with TRBD2. J lost 1 base, V lost 7 bases, and 7 bases had no gene match. The CDR3 totals 14 residues. The V gene's germline CDR1 is SGHRS and CDR2 YFSETQ. CDR3 in DNA: TGCGCCAGCGGTCCTAGCGGACCCCAAGAGACCCAGTACTTC. Its protein product is CASGPSGPQETQYF. Drawing the rest from reference TRBV5-1 and TRBJ2-5, the complete variable domain is KAGVTQTPRYLIKTRGQQVTLSCSPISGHRSVSWYQQTPGQGLQFLFEYFSETQRNKGNFPGRFSGRQFSNSRSEMNVSTLELGDSALYLCASGPSGPQETQYFGPGTRLLVL.

This clonotype was detected only a few times. The chain uses TRBV15 and TRBJ1-1, with D uncertain. The CDR3 length is 15 residues. With 1 base removed from V and 3 bases from J, the gap between germline ends came to 12 bases. Germline V gene data show CDR1 as LNHNV and CDR2 as YYDKDF (reference sequence). CDR3 sequence (DNA): TGTGCCACCAGCAGAGGAGGTAAAGCATACACTGAAGCTTTCTTT. Translating it yields CATSRGGKAYTEAFF.

This clonotype has only a few counts. The chain links TRBV29-1 to TRBJ2-3; TRBD2 might be the D (5 bases). Trimming took 4 bases from V and 2 from J, leaving 13 bases between them. Germline-derived CDR1 and CDR2 are SQVTM and ANQGSEA. The CDR3 has 14 amino acids. This chain's CDR3 is CSVGSPGNTDTQYF. The CDR3, as DNA: TGCAGCGTTGGGAGTCCCGGGAACACAGATACGCAGTATTTT.

In its sample, this clonotype was seen many times. This rearrangement joins TRBV20-1 to TRBJ1-1; tentatively, D is TRBD1 (5 bases). The germline gives CDR1 DFQATT, CDR2 SNEGSKA (reference sequence). CDR3 length equals 13 residues. Trimming cost V 5 bases and J 4 bases, with 14 bases left between them. Here the CDR3 reads CSAPGRRFTEAFF. CDR3 sequence (DNA): TGCAGTGCTCCGGGACGCCGATTCACTGAAGCTTTCTTT.

This clonotype was observed a few times. The chain couples TRBV5-1 to TRBJ2-7; 9 bases agree with TRBD1. This CDR3 is built from 14 residues. Germline CDR1 SGHRS, CDR2 YFSETQ. The V gene end was trimmed by 7 bases and the J gene end by 6 bases; junction bases not matched to a gene: 11. This CDR3 reads CASAPGQGLGEQYF. The CDR3 nucleotides read TGCGCCAGCGCCCCGGGACAGGGATTAGGCGAGCAGTACTTC.